The source of this T cell receptor beta chain is a study of metastatic and nonmetastatic thyroid tumors. Looking at the study overall: The comparison covered peripheral blood and tumor or nodule tissue in malignant and benign thyroid patients. Overall study results and limits: It was reported that TCR beta diversity was significantly higher in malignant thyroid tumors than benign nodules, in blood and tumor.

Authors' processing steps: Clinicopathological groups of papillary thyroid cancer showed CDR3 differences that were used to build a distant-metastasis classifier. TCRdb re-called the PCR reads with MiXCR. Clone size and V and J calls follow TCRdb, not the original study. The sample has some 19,000 clones; 15% to 18% are singletons. This clone was observed a few times. What it recognizes is unknown. V shed 4 bases and J 5 bases; nucleotides not matched to a gene: 7. The germline V gene encodes CDR1 MNHNS and CDR2 SASEGT. The CDR3 has 14 residues. Patients underwent thyroid surgery, and none had received any treatment before it.

This clonotype originated in a female donor with papillary thyroid cancer or a benign thyroid nodule (not recorded which). Some clones in this sample may be carry-over from other donors' samples. The sample consisted of blood. The chain combines TRBV6-1 with TRBJ2-7; 8 bases map to TRBD1. The CDR3 nucleotides read TGTGCCAGCAGTGTCTTGGACAGGGATGACGAGCAGTACTTC. Its translation is CASSVLDRDDEQYF.